A selection of T cell receptor beta chains follows, all from one sample in a study of a mutant IDH1 vaccine in newly diagnosed glioma. Sequencing was performed with immunoSEQ multiplex PCR; in TCRdb, only in-frame clones are kept and a portion is missing. Here the sample spans around 60,000 clones, around 81% being singletons. The antigens of these receptors remain unknown. The input for sequencing was PBMCs, taken from a glioma patient whose treatment included an IDH1 peptide vaccine. These receptors were taken from a man aged 35 to 55 with glioma. CDR3s include the opening cysteine and the closing phenylalanine or tryptophan. The D gene is left open where the match is weak. A row's size may be missing; if present it is once, few, many or a size class.

clone size	V gene	D gene	J gene	CDR3 DNA	CDR3 protein
once	TRBV6-5	.	TRBJ2-7	TGTGCCAGCAGCTTCCGGGACCGGCCCTCCTACGAGCAGTACTTC	CASSFRDRPSYEQYF
few	TRBV5-1	.	TRBJ1-1	TGCGCCAGCAGCTTGGAACCGAACACTGAAGCTTTCTTT	CASSLEPNTEAFF
.	TRBV9	.	TRBJ2-3	TGTGCCAGCAGCGTAGCTGTACACACAGATACGCAGTATTTT	CASSVAVHTDTQYF
.	TRBV14	.	TRBJ2-7	TGTGCCAGCAGCGAGCGCTATACCGGGAGTTTAGACGAGCAGTACTTC	CASSERYTGSLDEQYF
.	TRBV7-2	TRBD2	TRBJ2-7	TGTGCCAGCAGCTCCCCCATGGGACTAGCTACCTACGAGCAGTACTTC	CASSSPMGLATYEQYF
.	TRBV7-9	.	TRBJ1-3	TGTGCCAGCAGCTCCGACAATAGAAACACCATATATTTT	CASSSDNRNTIYF
once	TRBV18	TRBD1	TRBJ1-1	TGTGCCAGCTCACCACCAAGACAGGGGAAGTTCTCTGAAGCTTTCTTT	CASSPPRQGKFSEAFF
.	TRBV18	TRBD2	TRBJ2-1	TGTGCCAGCTCTCCTAAACAGGCGGGAGTACTTAATGAGCAGTTCTTC	CASSPKQAGVLNEQFF
.	TRBV18	TRBD2	TRBJ2-1	TGTGCCAGCTTGCCTTTCGGTAGCGGGAGCAGTGAGCAGTTCTTC	CASLPFGSGSSEQFF
.	TRBV7-3	.	TRBJ1-3	TGTGCCAGCAGTTACCAGGGAACTGGAAACACCATATATTTT	CASSYQGTGNTIYF
.	TRBV18	TRBD2	TRBJ2-7	TGTGCCAGCTCTTACCTACCTGGGGGGACTAACTACGAGCAGTACTTC	CASSYLPGGTNYEQYF
once	TRBV5-5	.	TRBJ2-7	TGTGCCAGCAGCTTGAGGGGGGACTCAAGCTCCTACGAGCAGTACTTC	CASSLRGDSSSYEQYF
.	TRBV30	.	TRBJ1-4	TGTGCCTGGAGTTTCCTGACGGGTGAAAAACTGTTTTTT	CAWSFLTGEKLFF
.	TRBV28	.	TRBJ2-7	TGTGCCAGCAGCTATCGCGGGCGGGCCAGCTCCTACGAGCAGTACTTC	CASSYRGRASSYEQYF
.	TRBV28	TRBD1	TRBJ1-5	TGTGCCAGCAGACCTATGGACAGGGGAGCAAATCAGCCCCAGCATTTT	CASRPMDRGANQPQHF
.	TRBV19	.	TRBJ2-6	TGTGCCAGTATGGAGAGCCAGGGGCCCGCTGGGGCCAACGTCCTGACTTTC	CASMESQGPAGANVLTF
.	TRBV5-1	TRBD1	TRBJ2-5	TGCGCCAGCAGCTTAATCGGGACAGGGGTAACTGAGACCCAGTACTTC	CASSLIGTGVTETQYF
.	TRBV27	.	TRBJ1-5	TGTGCCAGCAGTTTAAGCGGAAGCAATCAGCCCCAGCATTTT	CASSLSGSNQPQHF
.	TRBV7-2	.	TRBJ1-1	TGTGCCAGCAGCTTACATCGGCGGGATGGGACTGAAGCTTTCTTT	CASSLHRRDGTEAFF
.	TRBV27	TRBD2	TRBJ2-5	TGTGCCAGCAGTCTAGGCCTTGGGCGGGGGTTCCAAGAGACCCAGTACTTC	CASSLGLGRGFQETQYF
.	TRBV28	TRBD1	TRBJ2-5	TGTGCCCGAAACAGGGGATTAAAAGAGACCCAGTACTTC	CARNRGLKETQYF
.	TRBV7-9	.	TRBJ2-7	TGTGCCAGCAGCTCCATCCGGACGGGGAACGAGCAGTACTTC	CASSSIRTGNEQYF
.	TRBV7-7	.	TRBJ1-2	TGTGCCAGCAGCTCCCCGGACATTTCTAACTATGGCTACACCTTC	CASSSPDISNYGYTF
.	TRBV11-3	TRBD2	TRBJ2-5	TGTGCCAGCAGCTTAGGGGGACTAGCGGGAGAACAAGAGACCCAGTACTTC	CASSLGGLAGEQETQYF
.	TRBV29-1	.	TRBJ2-5	TGCAGCGCCGTGGACCCCGGCGGAGAGACCCAGTACTTC	CSAVDPGGETQYF
.	TRBV6-5	.	TRBJ1-4	TGTGCCAGCAGTTACTCTAGGCTTGCAACTAATGAAAAACTGTTTTTT	CASSYSRLATNEKLFF
once	TRBV12-5	.	TRBJ1-3	TGTGCTAGTGTATATAGGGCTGGAAACACCATATATTTT	CASVYRAGNTIYF
.	TRBV6-4	TRBD1	TRBJ2-1	TGTGACGGGGACAGGAACCGGTACAATGAGCAGTTCTTC	CDGDRNRYNEQFF
.	TRBV5-1	.	TRBJ2-5	TGCGCCAGCAGCTGGCGGGTGACCCAGTACTTC	CASSWRVTQYF
.	TRBV19	.	TRBJ1-2	TGTGCCAGTAGTACACGACAGGATTCTACTAACTATGGCTACACCTTC	CASSTRQDSTNYGYTF
.	TRBV30	TRBD2	TRBJ2-7	TGTGCCTGGCGGGAGGTAGCGGACGAGCAGTACTTC	CAWREVADEQYF
.	TRBV6-5	.	TRBJ1-1	TGTGCCAGCAGCCGAAGGAGTAGGAACACTGAAGCTTTCTTT	CASSRRSRNTEAFF
.	TRBV30	TRBD2	TRBJ2-1	TGTGCCTGGAGTGGAGGGACTAGCGGGGCCGATAGCTCCTACAATGAGCAGTTCTTC	CAWSGGTSGADSSYNEQFF
.	TRBV27	.	TRBJ2-7	TGTGCCAACCCCCCTCACCGGAGTACCCCCTACGAGCAGTACTTC	CANPPHRSTPYEQYF
.	TRBV29-1	.	TRBJ2-2	TGCAGCGTTGAAGACTCCCCGAAGGGCGGGGAGCTGTTTTTT	CSVEDSPKGGELFF
once	TRBV4-3	.	TRBJ2-1	TGCGCCAGCAGCCAAGACGCGGGCCCGAACAATGAGCAGTTCTTC	CASSQDAGPNNEQFF
.	TRBV2	.	TRBJ1-5	TGTGCCAGCAGGGGGCAGGGGATCGGCAATCAGCCCCAGCATTTT	CASRGQGIGNQPQHF
.	TRBV7-9	.	TRBJ1-5	TGTGCCAGCAGCCCACTAAGCAATCAGCCCCAGCATTTT	CASSPLSNQPQHF
.	TRBV7-6	TRBD1	TRBJ2-7	TGTGCCAGCAGCTACAGGGGCACCTACGAGCAGTACTTC	CASSYRGTYEQYF
few	TRBV18	.	TRBJ1-1	TGTGCCAGCTCGACGGGTTGGGGGCAGAACACTGAAGCTTTCTTT	CASSTGWGQNTEAFF
.	TRBV19	.	TRBJ1-3	TGTGCCAGTGGAATACATGATCCCGGGTACACCATATATTTT	CASGIHDPGYTIYF
.	TRBV28	.	TRBJ1-1	TGTGCCAGCAGTTTAGGAGGGGACACTGAAGCTTTCTTT	CASSLGGDTEAFF
once	TRBV5-6	.	TRBJ2-3	TGTGCCACCATGAGGGGGTTCGCAGATACGCAGTATTTT	CATMRGFADTQYF
.	TRBV18	.	TRBJ2-3	TGTGCCAGCTCACCACTCAGGCAGGGCACAGATACGCAGTATTTT	CASSPLRQGTDTQYF
.	TRBV7-2	.	TRBJ2-7	TGTGCCAGCAGCGAGAGGAGAGGGTTCGAGCAGTACTTC	CASSERRGFEQYF
few	TRBV27	.	TRBJ1-5	TGTGCCAGCAGTTTAGTGGGTAGCAATCAGCCCCAGCATTTT	CASSLVGSNQPQHF
medium-sized	TRBV5-8	.	TRBJ1-1	TGTGCCAGCAGCCCCGGTCGGCGGAACACTGAAGCTTTCTTT	CASSPGRRNTEAFF
.	TRBV5-4	.	TRBJ2-7	TGTGCCAGCAGCTTGGAGGGAGGTGGGCCCCCTAGAGAGCAGTACTTC	CASSLEGGGPPREQYF
once	TRBV4-3	TRBD1	TRBJ2-7	TGCGCCAGCAGCCAAGACGGACAGGGGAGCTCCTACGAGCAGTACTTC	CASSQDGQGSSYEQYF
.	TRBV2	.	TRBJ1-2	TGTGCCAGCAGTGAAATAGGGGCATCCTATGGCTACACCTTC	CASSEIGASYGYTF
.	TRBV7-6	.	TRBJ2-2	TGTGCCAGCAGCTTAGGTGGTAGCGGGAACACCGGGGAGCTGTTTTTT	CASSLGGSGNTGELFF
.	TRBV21-1	.	TRBJ2-7	TGTGCCAGCAATCAAACCCCCGAACCGCGTGAGCAGTACTTC	CASNQTPEPREQYF
.	TRBV5-1	TRBD2	TRBJ2-3	TGCGCCAGCACCAATTGGGGGATGCGGACTAGCGGGAGGAATACGCAGTATTTT	CASTNWGMRTSGRNTQYF
few	TRBV30	TRBD1	TRBJ1-5	TGTGCCTGGAGTGTAGGGGACAGGACAGACAATCAGCCCCAGCATTTT	CAWSVGDRTDNQPQHF
.	TRBV20-1	.	TRBJ1-5	TGCAGTGCTTCTTCTGGGGGGGCCCAGCATTTT	CSASSGGAQHF
.	TRBV9	TRBD2	TRBJ2-1	TGTGCCAGCAGCGTAGCATTCGGGGCTAGCGGACACAATGAGCAGTTCTTC	CASSVAFGASGHNEQFF
.	TRBV6-5	.	TRBJ1-1	TGTGCCAGCAGTTACTCCCAGGGGACTGAAGCTTTCTTT	CASSYSQGTEAFF
few	TRBV9	.	TRBJ1-1	TGTGCCAGCAGCGCTCTAATGGACGGTAACACTGAAGCTTTCTTT	CASSALMDGNTEAFF